A single sample gave rise to the 14 T cell receptor beta chains below, sequenced in a study of cytomegalovirus exposure and HLA in healthy donors. With 60 Vbeta and 13 Jbeta primers, the PCR was carried out. Some clones are missing from TCRdb's copy, which holds only in-frame ones; the method was immunoSEQ multiplex PCR. There are some 200,000 clones in the sample; 77% occur only once, and 2.5% to 3.5% lies in the top ten. The specimen was PBMCs. These receptors originate from an older woman in good health and CMV-seropositive.

The J gene is TRBJ1-5, the V gene TRBV27; TRBD1 matches at 7 bases. Looked up from germline, CDR1 is MNHEY and CDR2 is SMNVEV (reference sequence). V dropped 5 bases and J dropped 9; count of bases not matched to a gene: 10. The CDR3 runs 14 residues. CDR3 coding DNA: TGTGCCAGCAGTATAGGACGAAGGACAGGGCCCCAGCATTTT. Protein sequence: CASSIGRRTGPQHF.

There are a few counts of this clone. This sequence joins TRBV11-2 and TRBJ1-3; unclear D gene. The CDR3 is 14 amino acids. The germline gives CDR1 SGHAT, CDR2 FQNNGV. V was cut by 1 base and J by 4 bases, with 8 bases left in between. This chain's CDR3 is CASSLAGNGNTIYF. The DNA of the CDR3 is TGTGCCAGCAGCTTAGCGGGGAACGGAAACACCATATATTTT.

The gene calls are TRBV27 and TRBJ1-2, with TRBD1 identical over 10 bases. The germline V gene has CDR1 MNHEY and CDR2 SMNVEV (reference sequence). The CDR3 is made up of 15 amino acids. V shed 3 bases and J 6 bases; nucleotides not matched to a gene: 7. This CDR3 reads CASSFPGTGADGYTF. In nucleotides, the CDR3 is TGTGCCAGCAGTTTTCCCGGGACAGGGGCAGATGGCTACACCTTC.

The rearrangement uses TRBV6-1 and TRBJ2-3; 7 bases line up with TRBD1. With 2 bases clipped from V and 4 bases from J, the junction kept 3 bases outside the gene matches. The CDR3 is 14 amino acids. CDR1 is MNHNS and CDR2 is SASEGT in the germline V gene. The CDR3 DNA reads as TGTGCCAGCAGTGAACAGGGACAGCCAGATACGCAGTATTTT. Its translation: CASSEQGQPDTQYF.

The rearrangement links TRBV10-3 to TRBJ1-6; TRBD1 aligns across 7 bases. Germline V gives CDR1 ENHRY, CDR2 SYGVKD. CDR3 size: 17 residues. The junction had 10 bases not matched to a gene; V was cut back by 2 bases and J by 6 bases. This chain's CDR3 is CAISEGTGANFNSPLHF. The CDR3 DNA follows: TGTGCCATCAGTGAGGGTACAGGGGCCAACTTTAATTCACCCCTCCACTTT.

The V gene is TRBV6-5, the J gene TRBJ1-1, with 11 bases aligning to TRBD1. Germline V CDR1 and CDR2: MNHEY, SVGAGI. This CDR3 comprises 15 residues. Trimming took 5 bases from V and 5 from J; bases not matched to a gene: 7. The CDR3 nucleotides read TGTGCCAGCAGTCGAGGGACAGGGGGAGGGACTGAAGCTTTCTTT. The encoded protein is CASSRGTGGGTEAFF.

The chain joins TRBV7-9 to TRBJ1-4; D not certain. V was pared by 7 bases and J by 5 bases, with 11 bases between. From germline, CDR1 is SEHNR and CDR2 FQNEAQ (reference sequence). This CDR3 has 13 residues. CDR3 loop: CASMKVRNEKLFF. CDR3 DNA: TGTGCCAGCATGAAAGTTCGGAATGAAAAACTGTTTTTT.

This clone was detected once. V and J are TRBV5-1 and TRBJ2-2; 9 nucleotides align to TRBD2. CDR3 length equals 15 residues. The germline gives CDR1 SGHRS, CDR2 YFSETQ. The V gene end was trimmed by 4 bases and the J gene end by 5 bases; junction bases not matched to a gene: 6. The CDR3 coding sequence is TGCGCCAGCAGCACCGGACTAGCGAGGACCGGGGAGCTGTTTTTT. Translating it yields CASSTGLARTGELFF.

This clone was seen a handful of times. The chain links TRBV18 to TRBJ1-2, with D unclear. The V and J ends lost 3 bases and 7 bases respectively, with 18 bases between them. From germline, CDR1 is KGHSH and CDR2 LQKENI. This CDR3 is 15 amino acids long. The CDR3 here is CASSPFKEGSIGYTF. In DNA form, the CDR3 reads TGTGCCAGCTCACCCTTCAAGGAGGGCTCAATTGGCTACACCTTC.

A remark on this clone: The junction departs from the called germline gene at one end, perhaps through a read error. This rearrangement joins TRBV20-1 to TRBJ2-3; 9 bases agree with TRBD1. CDR1 DFQATT and CDR2 SNEGSKA come from the germline V gene (reference sequence). This CDR3 comprises 11 residues. This chain's CDR3 is CSASGGQGSFF. CDR3 nucleotides: TGCAGTGCTAGTGGCGGACAGGGGTCCTTTTTT.

The chain couples TRBV6-5 to TRBJ2-2; D may be TRBD2 (6 bases). CDR1 and CDR2 from the germline V gene are MNHEY and SVGAGI. V was clipped by 6 bases and J by 4 bases, with 15 bases between them. CDR3 length: 15 amino acids. Here the CDR3 reads CASRIPGLGTGELFF. DNA of the CDR3: TGTGCCAGCAGGATACCGGGACTCGGCACCGGGGAGCTGTTTTTT.

This clone was seen only a few times. The CDR3, as DNA: TGTGCCAGCAGCTTAGCCTTTGAAAAACTGTTTTTT. It translates to CASSLAFEKLFF. The chain uses TRBV7-8 and TRBJ1-4, with D uncertain. Germline CDR1 and CDR2: SGHVS and FQNEAQ. This CDR3 comprises 12 residues. Trimming shortened V by 0 bases and J by 7 bases, and 3 bases separated the two germline ends.

This clone showed up just once. This sequence joins TRBV5-5 and TRBJ2-5; D may be TRBD1 (5 bases). Germline V gives CDR1 SGHKS, CDR2 YYEKEE (reference sequence). V was trimmed by 0 bases and J by 0 bases, leaving 6 bases between them. The CDR3 is 14 amino acids. CDR3 bases: TGTGCCAGCAGCTTGGTGACAGACCAAGAGACCCAGTACTTC. It codes for CASSLVTDQETQYF.

The chain is built from TRBV18 and TRBJ1-2, with unresolved D. Between the trimmed V and J ends, which lost 0 bases and 4 bases, there was a span of 12 bases. Per germline, CDR1 KGHSH and CDR2 LQKENI. CDR3 length equals 15 residues. CDR3 sequence reads: CASSPPVGGSYGYTF. In DNA, the CDR3 is TGTGCCAGCTCACCACCTGTGGGAGGTAGCTATGGCTACACCTTC. The full variable domain, completed using reference TRBV18 and TRBJ1-2, is NAGVMQNPRHLVRRRGQEARLRCSPMKGHSHVYWYRQLPEEGLKFMVYLQKENIIDESGMPKERFSAEFPKEGPSILRIQQVVRGDSAAYFCASSPPVGGSYGYTFGSGTRLTVV.